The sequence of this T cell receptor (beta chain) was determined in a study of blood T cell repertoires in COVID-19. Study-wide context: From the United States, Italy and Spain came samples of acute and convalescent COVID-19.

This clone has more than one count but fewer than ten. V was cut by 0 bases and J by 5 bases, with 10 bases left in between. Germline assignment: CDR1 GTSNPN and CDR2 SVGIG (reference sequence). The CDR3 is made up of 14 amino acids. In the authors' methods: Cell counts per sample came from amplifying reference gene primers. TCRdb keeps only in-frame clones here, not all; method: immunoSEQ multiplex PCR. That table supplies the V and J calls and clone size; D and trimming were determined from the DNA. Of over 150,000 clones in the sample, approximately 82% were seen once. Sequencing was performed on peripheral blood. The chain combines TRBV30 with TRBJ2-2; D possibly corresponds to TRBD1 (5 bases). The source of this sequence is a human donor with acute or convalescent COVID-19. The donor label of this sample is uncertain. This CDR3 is CAWSVGAQTGELFF. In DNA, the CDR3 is TGTGCCTGGAGTGTAGGGGCCCAGACCGGGGAGCTGTTTTTT.